The entry that follows covers one T cell receptor beta chain sequence. CDR1 is LGHNA, CDR2 YNFKEQ, per germline. After removal of 5 bases from V and 0 bases from J, the junction contained 5 bases not matched to a gene. The CDR3 is made up of 17 amino acids. This sample was included in a study of OX40 agonist ivuxolimab in advanced cancers. Measured with immunoSEQ multiplex PCR; TCRdb has only the in-frame clones, and not every one. The sample holds some 30,000 clones, 80% to 95% seen once. The specimen comprised CD4+ or CD8+ T cells sorted from blood, sampled in a trial of the OX40 agonist ivuxolimab. The chain couples TRBV4-2 to TRBJ2-1; 12 bases line up with TRBD2. This clonotype was sampled from an adult with an advanced solid tumor such as melanoma, head and neck, liver or kidney cancer. This CDR3 is CASSLGTSGYSYNEQFF. In DNA form, the CDR3 reads TGTGCCAGCAGCTTGGGGACTAGCGGGTACTCCTACAATGAGCAGTTCTTC.